Following are 29 T cell receptor beta chains from one sample sequenced in a study of blood T cell repertoires in COVID-19. Sequencing was performed with immunoSEQ multiplex PCR; in TCRdb, only in-frame clones are kept and a portion is missing. The profile shows about 410,000 clones, about 90% of them singletons. Material: PBMCs or T cells enriched from blood (not recorded which). The receptor set was obtained from a young man who had recovered from COVID-19.

The chain links TRBV2 to TRBJ1-1; no reliable D call. Germline V gives CDR1 SNHLY, CDR2 FYNNEI. This CDR3 region has 14 residues. Trimming removed 7 bases at V and 3 bases at J, with 15 bases between. CDR3 sequence reads: CASTQRWLDTEAFF. CDR3 in DNA: TGTGCCAGCACTCAACGGTGGTTGGACACTGAAGCTTTCTTT.

This clone was observed a handful of times. The V gene is TRBV30, the J gene TRBJ1-4, with a tentative D call TRBD1 (5 bases). V was trimmed by 5 bases and J by 5 bases, leaving 9 bases between them. The CDR3 sequence is 12 residues long. Germline CDR1 GTSNPN, CDR2 SVGIG (reference sequence). The CDR3 DNA follows: TGTGCCTGGGGGGCAGTGAATGAAAAACTGTTTTTT. The encoded protein is CAWGAVNEKLFF.

This clone came up once. This CDR3 reads CASSPTEAFF. DNA for the CDR3: TGTGCCAGTAGTCCTACTGAAGCTTTCTTT. The chain is built from TRBV19 and TRBJ1-1; D is undetermined. Trimming pared 5 bases from V and 5 bases from J, leaving 3 bases between. Looked up from germline, CDR1 is LNHDA and CDR2 is SQIVND (reference sequence). The length of the CDR3 is 10 residues.

The V call is TRBV15, the J call TRBJ1-2; 9 nucleotides agree with TRBD1. The germline gives CDR1 LNHNV, CDR2 YYDKDF (reference sequence). The CDR3 totals 15 residues. V shed 1 base and J 6 bases; nucleotides not matched to a gene: 6. The CDR3 sequence: CATSRGATGGDGYTF. Here the CDR3 DNA reads TGTGCCACCAGCAGAGGGGCGACAGGGGGTGATGGCTACACCTTC.

Here the CDR3 reads CASSPFGGGLAGPRQYF. Written as DNA, the CDR3 is TGTGCCAGCAGTCCCTTCGGGGGGGGACTAGCGGGACCCCGGCAGTACTTC. The chain carries TRBV28 and TRBJ2-7, with 13 bases fitting TRBD2. This CDR3 comprises 17 residues. The germline CDR1 and CDR2 sequences are MDHEN and SYDVKM. V lost 5 bases, J lost 9 bases, and 16 bases stayed unmatched.

The chain recombines TRBV27 with TRBJ1-5; D uncertain. The V end lost 2 bases, the J end lost 0 bases, and 14 bases lay between the germline ends. CDR1 is MNHEY, CDR2 SMNVEV, per germline (reference sequence). CDR3 length equals 17 residues. In DNA, the CDR3 is TGTGCCAGCAGTTTAGAGGGATCAATTTATAGCAATCAGCCCCAGCATTTT. Protein sequence: CASSLEGSIYSNQPQHF.

This clone appeared a single time. The J gene is TRBJ2-7, the V gene TRBV27; TRBD2 agrees at 8 bases. The V segment lost 2 bases and the J segment 3 bases; nucleotides outside the gene matches: 6. Germline-derived CDR1 and CDR2 are MNHEY and SMNVEV (reference sequence). CDR3 length equals 15 residues. The DNA of the CDR3 is TGTGCCAGCAGTTTAGGAGCGGGAGCCGGCTACGAGCAGTACTTC. Translating it yields CASSLGAGAGYEQYF.

In this sample, this clone turned up a few times. The chain carries TRBV7-9 and TRBJ1-2; TRBD1 matches at 8 bases. From germline, CDR1 is SEHNR and CDR2 FQNEAQ (reference sequence). The ends lost 4 bases at V and 3 bases at J; junction bases unmatched: 10. The CDR3 runs to 16 residues. The CDR3 region is CASSSTRGREDYGYTF. As DNA, the CDR3 is TGTGCCAGCAGCTCGACCAGGGGGCGCGAGGACTATGGCTACACCTTC. Combining the CDR3 with reference TRBV7-9 and TRBJ1-2 gives the whole variable domain DTGVSQNPRHKITKRGQNVTFRCDPISEHNRLYWYRQTLGQGPEFLTYFQNEAQLEKSRLLSDRFSAERPKGSFSTLEIQRTEQGDSAMYLCASSSTRGREDYGYTFGSGTRLTVV.

J is TRBJ2-1 and V is TRBV5-1; TRBD1 agrees at 8 bases. Germline lookup yields CDR1 SGHRS and CDR2 YFSETQ. This CDR3 is 18 amino acids long. With V trimmed by 1 base and J by 3 bases, 12 bases remained unmatched. The CDR3 is CASSLWGEDRAVYNEQFF. The CDR3 DNA follows: TGCGCCAGCAGCTTGTGGGGAGAGGACAGGGCGGTCTACAATGAGCAGTTCTTC.

The genes are TRBV10-3 and TRBJ2-7; 7 bases match TRBD1. Germline V gene sequence: CDR1 ENHRY, CDR2 SYGVKD. Unmatched junction bases numbered 3, after V lost 8 bases and J lost 2 bases. The CDR3 contains 12 residues. Here the CDR3 DNA reads TGTGCCATCGGGGACAGTACCTACGAGCAGTACTTC. Protein sequence: CAIGDSTYEQYF.

The rearrangement joins TRBV29-1 to TRBJ1-1; D uncertain. CDR3 size: 14 residues. The V and J ends lost 3 bases and 3 bases respectively, with 14 bases between them. The germline gives CDR1 SQVTM, CDR2 ANQGSEA. DNA for the CDR3: TGCAGCGTTGAGTTTGTCGGGGTCCACACTGAAGCTTTCTTT. Protein: CSVEFVGVHTEAFF. Using reference TRBV29-1 and TRBJ1-1 for the parts outside the CDR3, the full variable domain is SAVISQKPSRDICQRGTSLTIQCQVDSQVTMMFWYRQQPGQSLTLIATANQGSEATYESGFVIDKFPISRPNLTFSTLTVSNMSPEDSSIYLCSVEFVGVHTEAFFGQGTRLTVV.

The V gene is TRBV18, the J gene TRBJ2-1, with D perhaps matching TRBD1 (5 bases). Germline loops: CDR1 KGHSH, CDR2 LQKENI. V lost 3 bases and J lost 9, with 6 bases in between. The CDR3 has 11 amino acids. CDR3 sequence: CASSPDIEQFF. DNA for the CDR3: TGTGCCAGCTCACCGGACATTGAGCAGTTCTTC.

The chain links TRBV27 to TRBJ2-7, with D maybe TRBD1 (5 bases). CDR3 length equals 13 residues. The germline gives CDR1 MNHEY, CDR2 SMNVEV (reference sequence). Trimming cost V 0 bases and J 3 bases, with 6 bases left between them. CDR3 sequence: CASSLSQDYEQYF. For the CDR3, the DNA is TGTGCCAGCAGTTTATCACAGGACTACGAGCAGTACTTC.

With respect to this clone: Other DNA sequences within the sample encode an identical CDR3. The rearrangement links TRBV18 to TRBJ1-1, with 8 positions matching TRBD1. Germline trimming cut 6 bases from V and 0 bases from J; bases unmatched to any gene: 9. The CDR3 totals 16 residues. From germline, CDR1 is KGHSH and CDR2 LQKENI. The CDR3 region is CASSPGQGRLNTEAFF. In nucleotides, the CDR3 is TGTGCCAGCTCCCCAGGACAGGGCCGCCTGAACACTGAAGCTTTCTTT.

The rearrangement links TRBV29-1 to TRBJ2-7, with TRBD2 matching 8 bases. This CDR3 is built from 14 residues. Germline V gives CDR1 SQVTM, CDR2 ANQGSEA. V was pared by 6 bases and J by 10 bases, with 17 bases of the junction left unmatched. The CDR3 sequence: CSVGGEAGERGQYF. The CDR3 DNA sequence: TGCAGCGTCGGGGGAGAAGCGGGGGAACGGGGACAGTACTTC.

The V call is TRBV3-1 (or the pseudogene TRBV3-2), the J call TRBJ2-7; D is possibly TRBD2 (5 bases). The V gene's germline CDR1 is LGHDT and CDR2 YNNKEL (reference sequence). This CDR3 has 15 residues. V lost 0 bases and J lost 0, with 9 bases in between. CDR3 sequence reads: CASSQDFGNSYEQYF. CDR3 in DNA: TGTGCCAGCAGCCAAGATTTCGGGAACTCCTACGAGCAGTACTTC.

V usage is TRBV28 and J usage is TRBJ2-1; TRBD2 matches at 11 bases. CDR3 size: 17 residues. CDR1 and CDR2 (germline): MDHEN, SYDVKM. V shed 6 bases, J shed 4 bases, and the junction held 11 bases outside the gene matches. The CDR3 nucleotides are TGTGCCAGCAGACCGGGACTAGCGGCCCCGGTTTACAATGAGCAGTTCTTC. It codes for CASRPGLAAPVYNEQFF.

The rearrangement uses TRBV9 and TRBJ2-2; 8 bases line up with TRBD1. Trimming cost V 0 bases and J 2 bases; bases outside gene matches: 6. Germline-derived CDR1 and CDR2 are SGDLS and YYNGEE. The CDR3 sequence is 17 residues long. The CDR3 region is CASSVAGQGLNTGELFF. The DNA for the CDR3 is TGTGCCAGCAGCGTAGCCGGACAGGGATTAAACACCGGGGAGCTGTTTTTT.

The V call is TRBV7-9, the J call TRBJ2-1, with D perhaps matching TRBD2 (6 bases). V was trimmed by 5 bases and J by 10 bases, leaving 15 bases between them. CDR1 and CDR2 from the germline V gene are SEHNR and FQNEAQ (reference sequence). This CDR3 contains 13 residues. The CDR3 sequence is CASSEGTPGEQFF. The CDR3 bases are TGTGCCAGCAGCGAAGGGACTCCGGGGGAGCAGTTCTTC. The variable domain in full, completed from reference TRBV7-9 and TRBJ2-1, reads DTGVSQNPRHKITKRGQNVTFRCDPISEHNRLYWYRQTLGQGPEFLTYFQNEAQLEKSRLLSDRFSAERPKGSFSTLEIQRTEQGDSAMYLCASSEGTPGEQFFGPGTRLTVL.

This chain joins TRBV28 and TRBJ2-4; a weak D match, TRBD2 (5 bases). The germline V gene encodes CDR1 MDHEN and CDR2 SYDVKM. This CDR3 has 13 amino acids. The germline V and J ends were trimmed by 6 bases and 6 bases, with 12 bases remaining between them. The chain's CDR3 is CASSRGPTNIQYF. CDR3 DNA: TGTGCCAGCAGCCGCGGGCCCACAAACATTCAGTACTTC. The entire variable domain, with the rest obtained from reference TRBV28 and TRBJ2-4, is as follows: DVKVTQSSRYLVKRTGEKVFLECVQDMDHENMFWYRQDPGLGLRLIYFSYDVKMKEKGDIPEGYSVSREKKERFSLILESASTNQTSMYLCASSRGPTNIQYFGAGTRLSVL.

This clone occurred once. The chain uses TRBV2 and TRBJ1-1, with a tentative D call TRBD1 (6 bases). V was pared by 7 bases and J by 1 base, with 22 bases between. Germline assignment: CDR1 SNHLY and CDR2 FYNNEI. The CDR3 has 17 residues. The CDR3 DNA reads as TGTGCCAGCACCTCCAGGGGCAGCACTAGACAGAACACTGAAGCTTTCTTT. It yields the protein CASTSRGSTRQNTEAFF.

The genes are TRBV5-5 and TRBJ2-7; TRBD1 aligns across 10 bases. This CDR3 spans 16 amino acids. Germline CDR1 reads SGHKS; CDR2 reads YYEKEE (reference sequence). J lost 3 bases, V lost 4 bases, and 10 bases had no gene match. The CDR3 loop is CASSAGLGQGVYEQYF. The CDR3 DNA sequence: TGTGCCAGCAGCGCGGGACTCGGACAGGGGGTCTACGAGCAGTACTTC. Full variable domain (rest looked up from reference TRBV5-5 and TRBJ2-7): DAGVTQSPTHLIKTRGQQVTLRCSPISGHKSVSWYQQVLGQGPQFIFQYYEKEERGRGNFPDRFSARQFPNYSSELNVNALLLGDSALYLCASSAGLGQGVYEQYFGPGTRLTVT.

The chain couples TRBV27 to TRBJ1-6; D gene ambiguous. The germline gives CDR1 MNHEY, CDR2 SMNVEV (reference sequence). V lost 8 bases and J lost 7, with 9 bases in between. There are 12 residues in the CDR3. The CDR3 region has the DNA TGTGCCAGCGGGCAGATCAATTCACCCCTCCACTTT. Residues: CASGQINSPLHF.

The chain couples TRBV19 to TRBJ1-5; D is undetermined. Germline V CDR1 and CDR2: LNHDA, SQIVND (reference sequence). V was clipped by 5 bases and J by 0 bases, with 11 bases between them. The CDR3 is 15 residues long. The chain's CDR3 is CASSGGDGSNQPQHF. The CDR3 nucleotides read TGTGCCAGTAGTGGAGGAGACGGTAGCAATCAGCCCCAGCATTTT.

J is TRBJ1-2 and V is TRBV11-3; D uncertain. Looked up from germline, CDR1 is SGHNT and CDR2 is YENEEA. The CDR3 extends over 14 amino acids. Trimming removed 0 bases at V and 3 bases at J, with 8 bases between. CDR3 protein: CASSLDAGDYGYTF. The CDR3 DNA sequence: TGTGCCAGCAGCTTAGATGCCGGAGACTATGGCTACACCTTC.

This rearrangement joins TRBV27 to TRBJ2-7; tentative D call: TRBD1 (6 bases). This CDR3 spans 15 amino acids. The ends were cut back, 10 bases at V and 2 bases at J, with 21 bases in the middle. Germline V gives CDR1 MNHEY, CDR2 SMNVEV (reference sequence). The CDR3 bases are TGTGCCACCCGACAGGATGGGGCTCGGGCCTACGAGCAGTACTTC. It translates to CATRQDGARAYEQYF.

The rearrangement uses TRBV7-8 and TRBJ1-1; 8 bases map to TRBD1. The CDR3 has 17 residues. V dropped 4 bases and J dropped 0; count of bases not matched to a gene: 10. Germline loops: CDR1 SGHVS, CDR2 FQNEAQ. The CDR3 protein is CASSSPWTGRMNTEAFF. The CDR3 nucleotides are TGTGCCAGCAGCTCGCCTTGGACAGGGAGGATGAACACTGAAGCTTTCTTT.

The rearrangement uses TRBV7-8 and TRBJ1-5; no clear D. The CDR3 is 14 amino acids. Trimming removed 1 base from V and 2 bases from J, with 6 bases in between. Per the germline V gene, CDR1 is SGHVS and CDR2 is FQNEAQ. Here the CDR3 reads CASSLVQGNQPQHF. DNA of the CDR3: TGTGCCAGCAGCTTAGTTCAGGGCAATCAGCCCCAGCATTTT.

This sequence joins TRBV6-5 and TRBJ1-5, with D uncertain. This CDR3 contains 15 residues. Germline V lookup: CDR1 MNHEY, CDR2 SVGAGI. V dropped 6 bases and J dropped 7 bases, with 19 bases sitting between them. Here the CDR3 reads CASRGQSVGGQPQHF. The CDR3 DNA follows: TGTGCCAGCAGGGGCCAATCGGTTGGAGGACAGCCCCAGCATTTT.